The 8 T cell receptor beta chains reported below all come from one sample, sequenced in a study of spatial heterogeneity in lung cancer. The time point here: sample taken at primary tumor resection. Unsorted tumor, nontumor lung tissue or cryopreserved PBMC supplied the whole RNA. MiXCR, run by TCRdb on the 5' RACE reads, gives a single entry per CDR3 protein. This sample has around 92,000 distinct CDR3 sequences, with around 12% found just once. The material was PBMCs, obtained at surgery. Receptors originate from a male donor with early-stage non-small cell lung cancer.

The rearrangement uses TRBV14 and TRBJ1-2; D unclear. The germline V gene encodes CDR1 SGHDN and CDR2 FVKESK. This CDR3 contains 15 residues. The V end was cut by 4 bases, the J end by 2 bases, with 14 bases between. The CDR3 here is CASSPYAVWNYGYTF. The CDR3 DNA follows: TGTGCCAGCAGCCCATATGCTGTTTGGAACTATGGCTACACCTTC.

This clonotype was seen repeatedly, ten times or more. The chain uses TRBV7-9 and TRBJ2-1, with TRBD2 matching over 8 bases. Germline V gene lookup returns CDR1 SEHNR and CDR2 FQNEAQ (reference sequence). The CDR3 spans 15 residues. J was trimmed by 1 base and V by 1 base; bases with no gene match: 0. The CDR3 nucleotides read TGTGCCAGCAGCTTAGGCGGGGGGTCCTACAATGAGCAGTTCTTC. It translates to CASSLGGGSYNEQFF.

This chain uses TRBV12-3 or TRBV12-4 with TRBJ2-1; 11 bases map to TRBD1. This CDR3 spans 14 amino acids. Trimming removed 4 bases from V and 9 bases from J; junction bases left unmatched: 5. CDR3 residues: CASSSDRGLSEQFF. CDR3 DNA sequence: TGTGCCAGCAGTTCGGACAGGGGGCTTAGTGAGCAGTTCTTC.

This clonotype was seen ten or more times. The chain couples TRBV10-1 to TRBJ2-7; D is tentatively TRBD1 or TRBD2 (5 bases each). The CDR3 contains 13 residues. Trimming removed 6 bases at V and 5 bases at J, with 14 bases between. The V gene's germline CDR1 is WNHNN and CDR2 SYGVQD (reference sequence). CDR3 in amino acids: CASSDRRGDEQYF. The CDR3 coding sequence is TGCGCCAGCAGCGATCGGAGAGGGGACGAGCAGTACTTC.

CDR3 amino acids: CASSGGLAGGPETQYF. DNA of the CDR3: TGTGCCAGCAGCGGAGGACTAGCGGGAGGTCCTGAGACCCAGTACTTC. This chain joins TRBV7-2 and TRBJ2-5; 14 bases map to TRBD2. The germline V gene encodes CDR1 SGHTA and CDR2 FQGNSA. The CDR3 spans 16 residues. J gave up 5 bases and V 5 bases, and 7 bases lay outside the gene matches.

This clonotype was recorded a few times. The chain couples TRBV27 to TRBJ2-7; the match to TRBD1 covers 10 bases. Trimming cost V 4 bases and J 2 bases; bases outside gene matches: 8. The CDR3 is made up of 16 amino acids. The germline V gene encodes CDR1 MNHEY and CDR2 SMNVEV (reference sequence). The CDR3 nucleotides are TGTGCCAGCAGTTCCCGCGGGGGACAGGGGCCCTACGAGCAGTACTTC. Amino acid sequence: CASSSRGGQGPYEQYF.

In its sample, this clonotype was seen many times. V is TRBV12-3 or TRBV12-4 and J is TRBJ1-5; D might be TRBD1 (6 bases). The CDR3 runs to 16 residues. V shed 4 bases and J shed 0 bases, with 13 bases lying between them. CDR3: CASSSAVRGSNQPQHF. CDR3 in DNA: TGTGCCAGCAGTTCCGCTGTCAGGGGTAGCAATCAGCCCCAGCATTTT.

The chain uses TRBV7-2 and TRBJ1-4, with D uncertain. The length of the CDR3 is 15 residues. The germline gives CDR1 SGHTA, CDR2 FQGNSA. Trimming took 6 bases from V and 0 from J, leaving 11 bases between them. CDR3 DNA sequence: TGTGCCAGCAGACTTAACAGAGCAACTAATGAAAAACTGTTTTTT. It yields the protein CASRLNRATNEKLFF.